This T cell receptor beta chain was captured in a study of regulatory T cells in long-lasting Graves disease. Study-level points and caveats: TCR diversity was lower in persistent Graves' patients than in newly diagnosed ones. There were preferences for TRBV28, TRBJ1-2 and TRBJ2-5 in persistent disease. Persistent patients shared more public clonotypes (approximately 2,700) than newly diagnosed patients (around 1,000).

Germline loops: CDR1 LNHNV, CDR2 YYDKDF (reference sequence). Trimming at V came to 1 base and at J to 5 bases, leaving 6 bases not matched to a gene. CDR3 length: 16 amino acids. This clonotype has a count of ten or more. Its specificity is not known. HTBI primers from iRepertoire and Arm-PCR of CDR3 regions yielded the TCR beta libraries. The authors' processing: The samples yielded roughly 64 TRBV and more than twelve TRBJ segments. TCRdb reprocessed the multiplex PCR reads with MiXCR, giving one entry per CDR3 protein. V and J calls and clone size were set by TCRdb, not the authors. The table has about 470,000 distinct CDR3 sequences, approximately 21% seen once; the top ten hold about 7%. Described time point: persistent/refractory GD, antithyroid drugs over 5 years with positive TRAb. The TCR library used RNA extracted from PBMCs.

V is TRBV15 and J is TRBJ2-5, with 11 bases identical to TRBD1. Sequences were derived from peripheral blood mononuclear cells (PBMCs), sampled when the disease was refractory, from a patient treated with antithyroid drugs. The source of this sequence is a female donor with Graves disease. CDR3 loop: CATSRVWTGGLETQYF. The CDR3, as DNA: TGTGCCACCAGCAGAGTTTGGACAGGGGGCTTGGAGACCCAGTACTTC.